A single sample is the source of the 9 T cell receptor beta chains below, sequenced in a study of blood T cell repertoires in COVID-19. Sequencing was performed with immunoSEQ multiplex PCR; in TCRdb, only in-frame clones are kept and a portion is missing. The data contain around 250,000 clones, 84% of them singletons. The sequencing input was PBMCs or T cells enriched from blood (not recorded which). The receptors shown here come from a man aged 25 to 40 with acute COVID-19.

V gene TRBV3-1 (or the pseudogene TRBV3-2) combines with J gene TRBJ2-1; D may be TRBD2 (5 bases). Germline loops: CDR1 LGHDT, CDR2 YNNKEL (reference sequence). V lost 4 bases to trimming and J lost 9 bases, with 10 bases between them. The CDR3 spans 12 residues. CDR3 nucleotides: TGTGCCAGCAGCCTCCCCAGCGGTGAGCAGTTCTTC. Protein product: CASSLPSGEQFF.

The chain employs TRBV28 and TRBJ1-4; D might be TRBD1 (6 bases). Germline values: CDR1 MDHEN, CDR2 SYDVKM. The CDR3 spans 14 residues. V gave up 8 bases and J gave up 3 bases, with 13 bases separating them. CDR3 amino acids: CASRAGGPNEKLFF. The CDR3 region has the DNA TGTGCCAGCCGGGCGGGGGGGCCTAATGAAAAACTGTTTTTT.

This sequence joins TRBV7-9 and TRBJ1-6; tentatively, D is TRBD1 (5 bases). In germline, CDR1 is SEHNR, CDR2 FQNEAQ (reference sequence). Trimming stripped 7 bases from V and 5 bases from J, with 12 bases between. The CDR3 spans 14 residues. The CDR3 DNA follows: TGTGCCAGCAACAAAGGGACTAATAATTCACCCCTCCACTTT. Encoded protein: CASNKGTNNSPLHF. The full variable domain, completed using reference TRBV7-9 and TRBJ1-6, is DTGVSQNPRHKITKRGQNVTFRCDPISEHNRLYWYRQTLGQGPEFLTYFQNEAQLEKSRLLSDRFSAERPKGSFSTLEIQRTEQGDSAMYLCASNKGTNNSPLHFGNGTRLTVT.

This chain connects TRBV14 to TRBJ1-1; D perhaps matches TRBD1 (6 bases). Trimming took 1 base from V and 0 from J, leaving 9 bases between them. Germline-derived CDR1 and CDR2 are SGHDN and FVKESK. The CDR3 extends over 15 amino acids. The CDR3 protein is CASSQAGVMNTEAFF. In DNA form, the CDR3 reads TGTGCCAGCAGCCAAGCAGGGGTAATGAACACTGAAGCTTTCTTT.

In its sample, this clone was seen a few times. This chain uses TRBV23-1 with TRBJ1-2; D uncertain. TRBV23-1 has ORF status, its function being uncertain. Trimming cost V 3 bases and J 4 bases, with 12 bases left between them. This CDR3 region has 14 residues. CDR3 residues: CASSHPQATYGYTF. CDR3 coding DNA: TGCGCCAGCAGTCACCCCCAGGCCACCTATGGCTACACCTTC.

V gene TRBV9 combines with J gene TRBJ2-3; no reliable D call. Trimming took 4 bases from V and 4 from J, leaving 10 bases between them. The CDR3 length is 13 residues. Germline assignment: CDR1 SGDLS and CDR2 YYNGEE. The CDR3 DNA follows: TGTGCCAGCAGCAGCTGGAGTGCAGATACGCAGTATTTT. Its translation is CASSSWSADTQYF.

The chain employs TRBV27 and TRBJ2-2, with D unclear. V lost 3 bases and J 4 bases, leaving 15 bases between the germline ends. The CDR3 is 16 residues long. CDR1 is MNHEY, CDR2 SMNVEV, per germline (reference sequence). The CDR3 loop is CASSFEWRSSTGELFF. CDR3 coding DNA: TGTGCCAGCAGTTTCGAGTGGAGATCAAGCACCGGGGAGCTGTTTTTT.

This chain links TRBV6-5 with TRBJ2-3; a weak D match, TRBD2 (5 bases). CDR1 MNHEY and CDR2 SVGAGI come from the germline V gene. Trimming removed 6 bases at V and 1 base at J, with 14 bases between. The CDR3 loop spans 15 amino acids. CDR3 sequence (DNA): TGTGCCAGCAGCCCAGCTGACGGGGGCACAGATACGCAGTATTTT. This codes for CASSPADGGTDTQYF.

The rearrangement uses TRBV5-4 and TRBJ1-2; D unresolved. The CDR3 is 15 residues long. Per the germline V gene, CDR1 is SGHNT and CDR2 is YYREEE (reference sequence). V dropped 4 bases and J dropped 0 bases, with 13 bases sitting between them. CDR3 DNA: TGTGCCAGCAGCCCGTCGGGTTATGCTAACTATGGCTACACCTTC. This translates into CASSPSGYANYGYTF. Supplemented by reference TRBV5-4 and TRBJ1-2, the full variable domain reads ETGVTQSPTHLIKTRGQQVTLRCSSQSGHNTVSWYQQALGQGPQFIFQYYREEENGRGNFPPRFSGLQFPNYSSELNVNALELDDSALYLCASSPSGYANYGYTFGSGTRLTVV.